The 3 T cell receptor beta chains below were found in one sample sequenced in a study of T cell repertoires in cytomegalovirus infection. TCRdb re-derived calls from the reads in MiXCR, one entry per CDR3 protein. This sample has hundreds of thousands of distinct CDR3 sequences, with roughly 17% found just once. The sequenced sample was PBMCs. The receptors come from a human donor in good health (CMV status not recorded). Some clones in this sample may be carry-over from other donors' samples.

This clonotype was counted ten times or more. The chain carries TRBV28 and TRBJ1-2; D unclear. Trimming removed 3 bases at V and 5 bases at J, with 13 bases between. Germline V CDR1 and CDR2: MDHEN, SYDVKM. The CDR3 sequence is 14 residues long. The CDR3 bases are TGTGCCAGCAGTTTGATCAGCCCCCAGTATGGCTACACCTTC. This gives the protein CASSLISPQYGYTF.

This clonotype has at least ten counts. The chain couples TRBV7-2 to TRBJ2-6; a weak D match, TRBD2 (7 bases). Germline lookup yields CDR1 SGHTA and CDR2 FQGNSA. V was shortened by 8 bases and J by 3 bases, with 14 bases between the two germline ends. This CDR3 region has 15 residues. For the CDR3, the DNA is TGTGCCAGCCGAGGGGGGGCGGATGGGGCCAACGTCCTGACTTTC. The encoded protein is CASRGGADGANVLTF.

This clonotype was recorded many times. The chain couples TRBV7-9 to TRBJ2-7; a possible D gene is TRBD1 (6 bases). The germline gives CDR1 SEHNR, CDR2 FQNEAQ (reference sequence). The CDR3 has 15 residues. V lost 7 bases, J lost 3 bases, and 19 bases lay in between. The CDR3 DNA reads TGTGCCAGCACCCCCTTGGGGGCAGGGAACTACGAGCAGTACTTC. Encoded protein: CASTPLGAGNYEQYF.